These T cell receptor beta chains were read from a single sample in a study of blood T cell repertoires in COVID-19. Only in-frame clones appear in the TCRdb table, and some are missing; sequencing was by immunoSEQ multiplex PCR. The table lists some 300,000 clones, about 90% of them singletons. Sample: peripheral blood. The receptors were sampled from a woman in her thirties or forties with COVID-19, enrolled during active disease. The CDR3 runs from the conserved cysteine through the conserved F or W. D genes are given only for firm matches. Expanded clones get a size class; other rows say once, few or many, or leave the size out.

CDR3 DNA: TGTGCCACCCCTAGTGACTCTGGAAACACCATATATTTT; CDR3 protein: CATPSDSGNTIYF; D gene: NA; J gene: TRBJ1-3; V gene: TRBV6-5; clone size: NA
CDR3 DNA: TGTGCCTGGAGGGGGGACACGGACAATCAGCCCCAGCATTTT; CDR3 protein: CAWRGDTDNQPQHF; D gene: NA; J gene: TRBJ1-5; V gene: TRBV30; clone size: NA
CDR3 DNA: TGTGCCAGCCGTCAGCGGGAGTTGCGGGGGGCCAACGTCCTGACTTTC; CDR3 protein: CASRQRELRGANVLTF; D gene: TRBD2; J gene: TRBJ2-6; V gene: TRBV13; clone size: NA
CDR3 DNA: TGTGCCAGCAGCCTAAAATCCCAGGGACAGGGGCGCACTGAAGCTTTCTTT; CDR3 protein: CASSLKSQGQGRTEAFF; D gene: TRBD1; J gene: TRBJ1-1; V gene: TRBV7-6; clone size: NA
CDR3 DNA: TGTGCCAGCAGCTACCTTAATCTAGGGGGGGGTGGCTACACCTTC; CDR3 protein: CASSYLNLGGGGYTF; D gene: NA; J gene: TRBJ1-2; V gene: TRBV7-8; clone size: NA
CDR3 DNA: TGTGCCAGCAGCCGGGACAGCTCAGGGGGGGAGCTGTTTTTT; CDR3 protein: CASSRDSSGGELFF; D gene: TRBD1; J gene: TRBJ2-2; V gene: TRBV7-3; clone size: NA
CDR3 DNA: TGTGCCAGTAGTATACAAAAGTCCGGACAGTGGAACACTGAAGCTTTCTTT; CDR3 protein: CASSIQKSGQWNTEAFF; D gene: NA; J gene: TRBJ1-1; V gene: TRBV19; clone size: NA
CDR3 DNA: TGTGCCAGTATTCGGACAGGGGGCTATCCTGAAGCTTTCTTT; CDR3 protein: CASIRTGGYPEAFF; D gene: TRBD1; J gene: TRBJ1-1; V gene: TRBV19; clone size: NA
CDR3 DNA: TGTGCCAGCAGCTCACCCACGGGAAGCACAGATACGCAGTATTTT; CDR3 protein: CASSSPTGSTDTQYF; D gene: NA; J gene: TRBJ2-3; V gene: TRBV7-2; clone size: once
CDR3 DNA: TGTGCCAGCAGTTTAGCAGTGGGCAATCAGCCCCAGCATTTT; CDR3 protein: CASSLAVGNQPQHF; D gene: NA; J gene: TRBJ1-5; V gene: TRBV28; clone size: once
CDR3 DNA: TGTGCCAGCAGTTACAGAGGACAGGGTGGAGCAGATACGCAGTATTTT; CDR3 protein: CASSYRGQGGADTQYF; D gene: TRBD1; J gene: TRBJ2-3; V gene: TRBV6-5; clone size: NA
CDR3 DNA: TGTGCCAGCAGTTTGGCCGGGACTAGTTACGAGCAGTACTTC; CDR3 protein: CASSLAGTSYEQYF; D gene: TRBD2; J gene: TRBJ2-7; V gene: TRBV28; clone size: NA
CDR3 DNA: TGCGCCAGCAGCGTGACAGGGGGACCATATAGCAATCAGCCCCAGCATTTT; CDR3 protein: CASSVTGGPYSNQPQHF; D gene: TRBD1; J gene: TRBJ1-5; V gene: TRBV4-1; clone size: NA
CDR3 DNA: TGTGCCAGCAGTTTATCTGTCAGAGGATACGAGCAGTACTTC; CDR3 protein: CASSLSVRGYEQYF; D gene: NA; J gene: TRBJ2-7; V gene: TRBV27; clone size: NA
CDR3 DNA: TGTGCCAGCACCATGACGGGCGGGGGCACTGAAGCTTTCTTT; CDR3 protein: CASTMTGGGTEAFF; D gene: NA; J gene: TRBJ1-1; V gene: TRBV5-4; clone size: NA
CDR3 DNA: TGCGCCAGCAGCTCCCGGGGGGGAGAGGGGTACAATGAGCAGTTCTTC; CDR3 protein: CASSSRGGEGYNEQFF; D gene: TRBD2; J gene: TRBJ2-1; V gene: TRBV5-1; clone size: NA
CDR3 DNA: TGTGCCAGCAGCTTAATGACAGGTCCCTATGGCTACACCTTC; CDR3 protein: CASSLMTGPYGYTF; D gene: NA; J gene: TRBJ1-2; V gene: TRBV5-4; clone size: NA
CDR3 DNA: TGTGCCAGCAGTGGGGACAGCAAAAACATTCAGTACTTC; CDR3 protein: CASSGDSKNIQYF; D gene: TRBD1; J gene: TRBJ2-4; V gene: TRBV6-2/TRBV6-3; clone size: NA
CDR3 DNA: TGTGCCAGCAGCGTAGGTCATAGAGCGAACACCGGGGAGCTGTTTTTT; CDR3 protein: CASSVGHRANTGELFF; D gene: NA; J gene: TRBJ2-2; V gene: TRBV9; clone size: NA
CDR3 DNA: TGTGCCAGCAGCGGCTTGGGGGCTCGAAGGGCAGACACCATATATTTT; CDR3 protein: CASSGLGARRADTIYF; D gene: NA; J gene: TRBJ1-3; V gene: TRBV9; clone size: once
CDR3 DNA: TGTGCCAGCAGTTTATGGGGAGCCACCAACTACGAGCAGTACTTC; CDR3 protein: CASSLWGATNYEQYF; D gene: NA; J gene: TRBJ2-7; V gene: TRBV28; clone size: NA
CDR3 DNA: TGTGCCAGCAGCCGGGGACTAGCGGGGGCCCACAATGAGCAGTTCTTC; CDR3 protein: CASSRGLAGAHNEQFF; D gene: TRBD2; J gene: TRBJ2-1; V gene: TRBV3-1/TRBV3-2; clone size: NA
CDR3 DNA: TGTGCCAGCAGCTTTTCGCGACAGGGAACCGCTAACTATGGCTACACCTTC; CDR3 protein: CASSFSRQGTANYGYTF; D gene: TRBD1; J gene: TRBJ1-2; V gene: TRBV7-2; clone size: NA
CDR3 DNA: TGTGCCAGCAGCGCCCGGACTAGCGGGGGCGAGACCCAGTACTTC; CDR3 protein: CASSARTSGGETQYF; D gene: TRBD2; J gene: TRBJ2-5; V gene: TRBV5-4; clone size: NA
CDR3 DNA: TGCGCCAGCAGCCAAGTTCTTAATCTGGGGCTCGGGCAGCCCCAGCATTTT; CDR3 protein: CASSQVLNLGLGQPQHF; D gene: NA; J gene: TRBJ1-5; V gene: TRBV4-3; clone size: NA
CDR3 DNA: TGTGCCAGCAGCGACGCTAGGGGCGGCACTGAAGCTTTCTTT; CDR3 protein: CASSDARGGTEAFF; D gene: NA; J gene: TRBJ1-1; V gene: TRBV9; clone size: NA
CDR3 DNA: TGTGCCAGCAGATCAACAGGGGGCCGATACACCATATATTTT; CDR3 protein: CASRSTGGRYTIYF; D gene: TRBD1; J gene: TRBJ1-3; V gene: TRBV28; clone size: NA
CDR3 DNA: TGTGCCAGCAATCTACAGGGGGCGGGCTATGGCTACACCTTC; CDR3 protein: CASNLQGAGYGYTF; D gene: TRBD1; J gene: TRBJ1-2; V gene: TRBV28; clone size: NA
CDR3 DNA: TGTGCCAGCAGCCCCCGAACCTTAGACATTCAGTACTTC; CDR3 protein: CASSPRTLDIQYF; D gene: NA; J gene: TRBJ2-4; V gene: TRBV9; clone size: NA
CDR3 DNA: TGCGCCAGCAGCCAAGGGGGACAGGGATACGAGCAGTACTTC; CDR3 protein: CASSQGGQGYEQYF; D gene: TRBD1; J gene: TRBJ2-7; V gene: TRBV4-3; clone size: NA
CDR3 DNA: TGCGCCAGCAGCCTCACGGGGGTCCTCTCTGGGGCCAACGTCCTGACTTTC; CDR3 protein: CASSLTGVLSGANVLTF; D gene: NA; J gene: TRBJ2-6; V gene: TRBV5-1; clone size: NA
CDR3 DNA: TGTGCCAGCAAGGGACAGGACGGAGAGACCCAGTACTTC; CDR3 protein: CASKGQDGETQYF; D gene: TRBD1; J gene: TRBJ2-5; V gene: TRBV12-3/TRBV12-4; clone size: NA
CDR3 DNA: TGTGCCAGCTCACGGGACAGGGGAAACACTGAAGCTTTCTTT; CDR3 protein: CASSRDRGNTEAFF; D gene: TRBD1; J gene: TRBJ1-1; V gene: TRBV18; clone size: NA
CDR3 DNA: TGCGCCAGCCACTTAGGCGGGGGGTCCACAGATACGCAGTATTTT; CDR3 protein: CASHLGGGSTDTQYF; D gene: TRBD2; J gene: TRBJ2-3; V gene: TRBV5-1; clone size: NA
CDR3 DNA: TGTGCCAGCAGCCCTCCTCACAGTCGGTTCGAGGAGACCCAGTACTTC; CDR3 protein: CASSPPHSRFEETQYF; D gene: NA; J gene: TRBJ2-5; V gene: TRBV7-6; clone size: NA
CDR3 DNA: TGTGCCAGCAGCCCAGGGGGTTGGGACACCGGGGAGCTGTTTTTT; CDR3 protein: CASSPGGWDTGELFF; D gene: TRBD1; J gene: TRBJ2-2; V gene: TRBV5-5; clone size: NA
CDR3 DNA: TGTGCCAGCAGCGTGGCGCCAGGCATAAATGAAAAACTGTTTTTT; CDR3 protein: CASSVAPGINEKLFF; D gene: NA; J gene: TRBJ1-4; V gene: TRBV9; clone size: NA
CDR3 DNA: TGCGCCAGCACCGGGACAGCTAATGAAAAACTGTTTTTT; CDR3 protein: CASTGTANEKLFF; D gene: TRBD1; J gene: TRBJ1-4; V gene: TRBV5-1; clone size: NA
CDR3 DNA: TGTGCCAGTAAAGGAGTTTCGGAGGCGGGAGTAGGGCACCAAGAGACCCAGTACTTC; CDR3 protein: CASKGVSEAGVGHQETQYF; D gene: TRBD2; J gene: TRBJ2-5; V gene: TRBV19; clone size: NA
CDR3 DNA: TGTGCCAGCAGCTTAGGGTCAGGGGGTCTCTACGAGCAGTACTTC; CDR3 protein: CASSLGSGGLYEQYF; D gene: TRBD1; J gene: TRBJ2-7; V gene: TRBV7-6; clone size: NA
CDR3 DNA: TGTGCAAGTCGCTTAGAACAAACGAACACTGAAGCTTTCTTT; CDR3 protein: CASRLEQTNTEAFF; D gene: NA; J gene: TRBJ1-1; V gene: TRBV12-2; clone size: NA